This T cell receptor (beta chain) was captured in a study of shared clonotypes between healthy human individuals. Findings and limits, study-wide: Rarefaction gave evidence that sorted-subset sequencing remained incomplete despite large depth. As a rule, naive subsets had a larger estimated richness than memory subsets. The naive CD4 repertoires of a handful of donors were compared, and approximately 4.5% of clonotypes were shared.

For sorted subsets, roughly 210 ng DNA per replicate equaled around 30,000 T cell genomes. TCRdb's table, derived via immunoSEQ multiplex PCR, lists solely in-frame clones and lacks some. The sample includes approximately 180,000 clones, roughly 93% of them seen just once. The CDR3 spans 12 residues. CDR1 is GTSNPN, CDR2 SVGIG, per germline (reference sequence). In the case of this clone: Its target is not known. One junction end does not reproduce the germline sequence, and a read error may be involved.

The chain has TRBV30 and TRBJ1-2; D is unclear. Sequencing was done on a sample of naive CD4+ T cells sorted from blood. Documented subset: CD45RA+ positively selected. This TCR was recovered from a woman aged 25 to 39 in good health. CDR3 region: CAWSVSTNGHTF. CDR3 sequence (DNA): TGTGCCTGGAGTGTATCTACTAATGGCCACACCTTC. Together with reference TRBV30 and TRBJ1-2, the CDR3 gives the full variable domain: SQTIHQWPATLVQPVGSPLSLECTVEGTSNPNLYWYRQAAGRGLQLLFYSVGIGQISSEVPQNLSASRPQDRQFILSSKKLLLSDSGFYLCAWSVSTNGHTFGSGTRLTVV.